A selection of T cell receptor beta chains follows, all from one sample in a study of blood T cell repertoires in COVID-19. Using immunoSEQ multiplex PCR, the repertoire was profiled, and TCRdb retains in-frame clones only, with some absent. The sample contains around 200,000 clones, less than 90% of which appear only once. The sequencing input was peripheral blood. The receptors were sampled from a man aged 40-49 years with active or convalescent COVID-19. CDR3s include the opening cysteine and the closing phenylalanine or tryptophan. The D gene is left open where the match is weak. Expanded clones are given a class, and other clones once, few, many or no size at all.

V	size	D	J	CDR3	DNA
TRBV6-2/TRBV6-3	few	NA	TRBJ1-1	CASSYGEHTEAFF	TGTGCCAGCAGTTATGGTGAGCACACTGAAGCTTTCTTT
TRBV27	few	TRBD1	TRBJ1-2	CASSPGQGRSTNYGYTF	TGTGCCAGCAGTCCCGGACAGGGTAGAAGCACGAACTATGGCTACACCTTC
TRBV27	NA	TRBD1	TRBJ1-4	CASSLGGLANEKLFF	TGTGCCAGCAGCCTAGGGGGCTTGGCTAATGAAAAACTGTTTTTT
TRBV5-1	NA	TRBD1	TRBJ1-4	CASSLDPGTDEKLFF	TGCGCCAGCAGCTTGGACCCCGGGACAGATGAAAAACTGTTTTTT
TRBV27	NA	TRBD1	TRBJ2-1	CASSLVGQGSKQFF	TGTGCCAGCAGTTTGGTGGGACAGGGGTCAAAGCAGTTCTTC
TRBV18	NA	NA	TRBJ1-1	CASSQTNEAFF	TGTGCCAGCTCACAAACTAATGAAGCTTTCTTT
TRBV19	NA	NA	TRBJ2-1	CASSPGLGVRGEQFF	TGTGCCAGTAGCCCTGGACTTGGGGTGCGAGGTGAGCAGTTCTTC
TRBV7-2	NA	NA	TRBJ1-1	CASSAGRLLTEAFF	TGTGCCAGCAGCGCGGGACGTTTACTTACTGAAGCTTTCTTT
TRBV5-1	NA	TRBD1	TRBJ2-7	CASSSRTGVTEQYF	TGCGCCAGCAGCTCTAGGACAGGGGTCACCGAGCAGTACTTC
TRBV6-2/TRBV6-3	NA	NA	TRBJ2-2	CASSRPTGELFF	TGTGCCAGCAGTCGTCCGACCGGGGAGCTGTTTTTT